What follows are 26 T cell receptor beta chains derived from one specimen sequenced in a study of OX40 agonist ivuxolimab in advanced cancers. Here immunoSEQ multiplex PCR was the method, and the copy in TCRdb shows in-frame clones only, minus some. Of approximately 58,000 clones listed, more than 75% are singletons. The sequenced sample was CD4+ or CD8+ T cells sorted from blood, obtained in a trial of the OX40 agonist ivuxolimab. Receptors were obtained from an adult with an advanced solid tumor such as melanoma, head and neck, liver or kidney cancer.

The chain employs TRBV6-6 and TRBJ2-2; no firm D call. This CDR3 spans 15 amino acids. Germline CDR1 is MNHNY and CDR2 is SVGAGI (reference sequence). Trimming left V 2 bases short and J 1 base short, with 8 bases between. The CDR3 coding sequence is TGTGCCAGCAGTTACGCGGTAGGGAACACCGGGGAGCTGTTTTTT. Translating it yields CASSYAVGNTGELFF.

V usage is TRBV2 and J usage is TRBJ2-1; TRBD2 matches 9 bases. The V gene end was trimmed by 8 bases and the J gene end by 1 base; junction bases not matched to a gene: 6. This CDR3 comprises 15 residues. CDR1 and CDR2 (germline): SNHLY, FYNNEI. The CDR3 loop reads CASQSGLASYNEQFF. CDR3 nucleotide sequence: TGTGCCAGCCAATCGGGACTAGCTTCCTACAATGAGCAGTTCTTC.

V and J are TRBV19 and TRBJ1-3; D is ambiguous. The CDR3 length is 15 residues. The V gene's germline CDR1 is LNHDA and CDR2 SQIVND (reference sequence). V was pared by 9 bases and J by 0 bases, with 15 bases between. CDR3 sequence: CASHRTTPSGNTIYF. CDR3 DNA sequence: TGTGCCAGCCATAGAACGACCCCCTCTGGAAACACCATATATTTT.

The chain is built from TRBV27 and TRBJ2-7; a possible D gene is TRBD1 (6 bases). The CDR3 totals 16 residues. Per the germline V gene, CDR1 is MNHEY and CDR2 is SMNVEV (reference sequence). V lost 0 bases, J lost 2 bases, and 14 bases lay in between. This CDR3 reads CASSLSPPQGTYEQYF. CDR3 nucleotides: TGTGCCAGCAGTTTATCCCCTCCACAGGGAACCTACGAGCAGTACTTC.

The chain combines TRBV11-3 with TRBJ2-4; D not certain. Germline-derived CDR1 and CDR2 are SGHNT and YENEEA. The length of the CDR3 is 14 residues. The ends were cut back, 1 base at V and 3 bases at J, with 7 bases in the middle. The CDR3 nucleotides are TGTGCCAGCAGCTTAGTGAGAGGCAAAAACATTCAGTACTTC. The encoded protein is CASSLVRGKNIQYF.

V is TRBV19 and J is TRBJ2-1; a weak D match, TRBD1 (6 bases). From germline, CDR1 is LNHDA and CDR2 SQIVND (reference sequence). V lost 3 bases and J lost 5, with 20 bases in between. CDR3 length equals 17 residues. The CDR3 sequence: CASSIPMTGQSNNEQFF. CDR3 nucleotides: TGTGCCAGTAGTATTCCCATGACAGGCCAGTCTAACAATGAGCAGTTCTTC.

The CDR3 protein is CASSLDPAGGTDTQYF. CDR3 coding DNA: TGTGCCAGCAGCTTAGATCCAGCGGGGGGGACAGATACGCAGTATTTT. The chain recombines TRBV11-2 with TRBJ2-3; 10 positions match TRBD2. The germline V gene has CDR1 SGHAT and CDR2 FQNNGV. J was trimmed by 3 bases and V by 0 bases; bases with no gene match: 3. CDR3 length: 16 amino acids.

The chain has TRBV2 and TRBJ2-5, with D possibly being TRBD2 (5 bases). The CDR3 runs 14 residues. Trimming shortened V by 10 bases and J by 5 bases, and 20 bases separated the two germline ends. Germline assignment: CDR1 SNHLY and CDR2 FYNNEI. CDR3: CATMRTSTGETQYF. CDR3 DNA sequence: TGTGCCACCATGAGGACCTCCACGGGGGAGACCCAGTACTTC.

This clone was observed a single time. The V and J genes are TRBV7-3 and TRBJ1-6; TRBD1 matches 9 bases. CDR1 is SGHTA and CDR2 is FQGTGA in the germline V gene. The trim removed 5 bases at V and 6 bases at J, leaving 11 bases unmatched. This CDR3 has 17 residues. Written as DNA, the CDR3 is TGTGCCAGCAGCCCTGGGACAGGGTTCCCCGCTAATTCACCCCTCCACTTT. Amino acid sequence: CASSPGTGFPANSPLHF.

The CDR3 nucleotides read TGTGCCAGCAGCGAGGGGGGGCCCTACGAGCAGTACTTC. It encodes CASSEGGPYEQYF. The chain is built from TRBV28 and TRBJ2-7; D might be TRBD2 (7 bases). The CDR3 has 13 amino acids. V was trimmed by 6 bases and J by 2 bases, leaving 11 bases between them. Germline CDR1 is MDHEN and CDR2 is SYDVKM.

V usage is TRBV5-1 and J usage is TRBJ2-3, with 9 bases lining up with TRBD2. Germline CDR1 and CDR2: SGHRS and YFSETQ. V was pared by 6 bases and J by 5 bases, with 13 bases of the junction left unmatched. This CDR3 is built from 16 residues. CDR3 protein: CASNLAGGGAEDTQYF. CDR3 bases: TGCGCCAGCAACCTGGCGGGCGGGGGGGCTGAAGATACGCAGTATTTT.

Notes on this clone: At one of its ends the junction is not consistent with the germline gene, which may arise from a read error. The chain is built from TRBV7-7 and TRBJ2-7; D may correspond to TRBD1 or TRBD2 (5 bases each). The germline gives CDR1 SSHAT, CDR2 FNYEAQ (reference sequence). The CDR3 consists of 15 residues. This CDR3 is CASSLGRGMTYEQYF. The CDR3 DNA follows: TGTGCTAGCAGCCTGGGACGGGGAATGACCTACGAGCAGTACTTC.

About this clone: At one end, the junction sequence differs from germline, possibly due to a read error. V is TRBV19 and J is TRBJ2-3, with 9 bases lining up with TRBD2. This CDR3 is 14 amino acids long. From germline, CDR1 is LNHDA and CDR2 SQIVND (reference sequence). The CDR3 DNA sequence: TGTGCCAGTAGCATAGCGGGGGGCACAGATACGCAGTATTTT. Translation gives CASSIAGGTDTQYF. Full variable domain (rest looked up from reference TRBV19 and TRBJ2-3): DGGITQSPKYLFRKEGQNVTLSCEQNLNHDAMYWYRQDPGQGLRLIYYSQIVNDFQKGDIAEGYSVSREKKESFPLTVTSAQKNPTAFYLCASSIAGGTDTQYFGPGTRLTVL.

This clone was observed a handful of times. The CDR3 sequence: CASSLEKGEQYF. The CDR3, as DNA: TGTGCCAGCAGCTTAGAAAAGGGAGAGCAGTACTTC. The V and J genes are TRBV11-2 and TRBJ2-7; D gene unclear. From germline, CDR1 is SGHAT and CDR2 FQNNGV. This CDR3 contains 12 residues. V was cut by 0 bases and J by 7 bases, with 7 bases left in between.

This clone was observed once. This sequence joins TRBV6-5 and TRBJ1-1; TRBD1 is a possible D gene (6 bases). V gave up 0 bases and J gave up 2 bases, with 10 bases separating them. CDR3 length: 15 residues. The germline gives CDR1 MNHEY, CDR2 SVGAGI. CDR3 protein: CASSYSPTGNTEAFF. The CDR3 nucleotides are TGTGCCAGCAGTTACTCCCCGACAGGCAACACTGAAGCTTTCTTT.

The chain links TRBV6-1 to TRBJ1-3; D gene uncertain. The ends were cut back, 1 base at V and 0 bases at J, with 7 bases in the middle. Germline loops: CDR1 MNHNS, CDR2 SASEGT. CDR3 length equals 15 residues. CDR3 residues: CASSEVGSSGNTIYF. Here the CDR3 DNA reads TGTGCCAGCAGTGAAGTGGGGAGCTCTGGAAACACCATATATTTT.

The V call is TRBV18, the J call TRBJ2-6; D perhaps matches TRBD2 (7 bases). V dropped 5 bases and J dropped 3 bases, with 14 bases sitting between them. The germline V gene encodes CDR1 KGHSH and CDR2 LQKENI. The length of the CDR3 is 16 residues. The CDR3 sequence: CASSSLGGDGANVLTF. The DNA of the CDR3 is TGTGCCAGCTCATCACTAGGGGGGGATGGGGCCAACGTCCTGACTTTC.

V usage is TRBV11-2 and J usage is TRBJ2-3, with D perhaps TRBD1 (6 bases). V dropped 5 bases and J dropped 3 bases, with 24 bases sitting between them. The CDR3 loop spans 18 amino acids. Per the germline V gene, CDR1 is SGHAT and CDR2 is FQNNGV. The CDR3 DNA sequence: TGTGCCAGCAGCCTTCTCCCCACAGGGCAAACTGGGACAGATACGCAGTATTTT. It is translated as CASSLLPTGQTGTDTQYF.

V is TRBV18 and J is TRBJ1-1, with D possibly TRBD1 on 5 matching bases. Trimming pared 3 bases from V and 6 bases from J, leaving 23 bases between. The CDR3 spans 17 residues. Germline CDR1 and CDR2: KGHSH and LQKENI. CDR3 amino acids: CASSPVEGTGLGAEAFF. CDR3 bases: TGTGCCAGCTCACCCGTTGAAGGGACCGGGCTGGGGGCTGAAGCTTTCTTT.

V and J are TRBV6-5 and TRBJ1-2; 7 bases agree with TRBD1. The junction had 7 bases not matched to a gene; V was cut back by 10 bases and J by 5 bases. The CDR3 is 12 residues long. Germline lookup yields CDR1 MNHEY and CDR2 SVGAGI. The CDR3 is CATQGGGYGYTF. CDR3 coding DNA: TGTGCCACCCAAGGGGGCGGGTATGGCTACACCTTC.

CDR3 nucleotide sequence: TGTGCCAGCAGTTACAAAGGAGATACGCAGTATTTT. This codes for CASSYKGDTQYF. The chain combines TRBV6-5 with TRBJ2-3, with D unclear. V was trimmed by 2 bases and J by 5 bases, leaving 5 bases between them. The CDR3 contains 12 residues. Germline CDR1 and CDR2: MNHEY and SVGAGI.

The chain is built from TRBV11-1 and TRBJ1-4; unclear D gene. CDR3 size: 13 residues. The germline V gene has CDR1 SGHAT and CDR2 FQDESV (reference sequence). Trimming shortened V by 5 bases and J by 8 bases, and 12 bases separated the two germline ends. The CDR3 is CASSEWSGEKLFF. The DNA of the CDR3 is TGTGCCAGCAGCGAGTGGTCCGGGGAAAAACTGTTTTTT.

The chain joins TRBV14 to TRBJ2-3, with 9 bases that match TRBD2. CDR1 is SGHDN and CDR2 is FVKESK in the germline V gene. V was clipped by 0 bases and J by 2 bases; unmatched bases: 3. There are 16 residues in the CDR3. CDR3 DNA: TGTGCCAGCAGCCAAGAGCGGGGGGGGGACACAGATACGCAGTATTTT. This gives the protein CASSQERGGDTDTQYF.

The genes are TRBV7-2 and TRBJ2-5, with D uncertain. V gave up 3 bases and J gave up 2 bases, with 10 bases separating them. Germline V CDR1 and CDR2: SGHTA, FQGNSA. CDR3 size: 14 residues. CDR3 DNA: TGTGCCAGCAGCTTCACAACGCCACAAGAGACCCAGTACTTC. Its translation is CASSFTTPQETQYF. The variable domain in full, with the rest retrieved from reference TRBV7-2 and TRBJ2-5, is GAGVSQSPSNKVTEKGKDVELRCDPISGHTALYWYRQSLGQGLEFLIYFQGNSAPDKSGLPSDRFSAERTGGSVSTLTIQRTQQEDSAVYLCASSFTTPQETQYFGPGTRLLVL.

This clone was seen a few times. The chain is built from TRBV18 and TRBJ2-7; 11 positions agree with TRBD1. The CDR3 extends over 13 amino acids. From germline, CDR1 is KGHSH and CDR2 LQKENI. V dropped 6 bases and J dropped 5; count of bases not matched to a gene: 3. The CDR3: CASSRTGGHEQYF. CDR3 bases: TGTGCCAGCTCCCGGACAGGGGGCCACGAGCAGTACTTC.

The genes are TRBV19 and TRBJ1-5, with a possible D match to TRBD1 (6 bases). This CDR3 is built from 13 residues. The germline gives CDR1 LNHDA, CDR2 SQIVND (reference sequence). The ends were cut back, 6 bases at V and 5 bases at J, with 11 bases in the middle. In nucleotides, the CDR3 is TGTGCCAGTAGCGGGGGCACGTATCAGCCCCAGCATTTT. It specifies CASSGGTYQPQHF.